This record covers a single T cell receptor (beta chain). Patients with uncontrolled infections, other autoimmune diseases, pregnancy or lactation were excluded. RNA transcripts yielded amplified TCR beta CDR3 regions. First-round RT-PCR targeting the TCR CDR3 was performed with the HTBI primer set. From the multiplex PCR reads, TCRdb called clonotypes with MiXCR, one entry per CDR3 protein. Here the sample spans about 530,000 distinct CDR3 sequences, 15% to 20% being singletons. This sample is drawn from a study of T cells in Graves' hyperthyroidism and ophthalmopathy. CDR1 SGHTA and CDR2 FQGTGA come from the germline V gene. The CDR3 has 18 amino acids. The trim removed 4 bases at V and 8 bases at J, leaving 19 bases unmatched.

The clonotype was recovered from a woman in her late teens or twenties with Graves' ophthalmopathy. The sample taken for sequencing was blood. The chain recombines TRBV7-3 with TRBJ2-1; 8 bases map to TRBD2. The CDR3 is CASSSTPTRAGVWYEQFF. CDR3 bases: TGTGCCAGCAGCTCCACCCCAACTAGAGCGGGAGTATGGTATGAGCAGTTCTTC.